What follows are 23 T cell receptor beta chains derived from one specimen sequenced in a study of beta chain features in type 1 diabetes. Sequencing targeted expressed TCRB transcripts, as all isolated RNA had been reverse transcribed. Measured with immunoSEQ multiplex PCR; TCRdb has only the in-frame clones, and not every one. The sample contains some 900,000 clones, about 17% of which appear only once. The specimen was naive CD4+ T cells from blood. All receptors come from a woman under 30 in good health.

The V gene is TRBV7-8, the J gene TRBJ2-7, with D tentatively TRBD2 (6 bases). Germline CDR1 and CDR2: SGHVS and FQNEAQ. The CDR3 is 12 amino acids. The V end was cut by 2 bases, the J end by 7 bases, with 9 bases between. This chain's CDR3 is CASSLSGAEQYF. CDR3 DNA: TGTGCCAGCAGCTTATCGGGAGCAGAGCAGTACTTC.

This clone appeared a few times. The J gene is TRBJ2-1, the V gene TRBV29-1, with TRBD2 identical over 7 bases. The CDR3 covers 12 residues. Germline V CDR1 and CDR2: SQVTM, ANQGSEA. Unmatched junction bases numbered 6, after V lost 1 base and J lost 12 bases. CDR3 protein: CSVEVGGWGQFF. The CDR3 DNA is TGCAGCGTTGAAGTGGGAGGGTGGGGGCAGTTCTTC.

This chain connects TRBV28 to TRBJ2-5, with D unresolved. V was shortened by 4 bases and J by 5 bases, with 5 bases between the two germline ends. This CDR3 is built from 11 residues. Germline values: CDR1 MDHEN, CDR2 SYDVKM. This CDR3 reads CASSYEETQYF. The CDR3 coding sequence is TGTGCCAGCAGTTACGAGGAGACCCAGTACTTC.

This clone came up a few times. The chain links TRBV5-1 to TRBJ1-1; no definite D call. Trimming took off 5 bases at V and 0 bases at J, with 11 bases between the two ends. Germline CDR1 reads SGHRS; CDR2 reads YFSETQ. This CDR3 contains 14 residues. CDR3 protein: CASRTGIMNTEAFF. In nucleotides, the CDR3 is TGCGCCAGCAGGACCGGGATTATGAACACTGAAGCTTTCTTT.

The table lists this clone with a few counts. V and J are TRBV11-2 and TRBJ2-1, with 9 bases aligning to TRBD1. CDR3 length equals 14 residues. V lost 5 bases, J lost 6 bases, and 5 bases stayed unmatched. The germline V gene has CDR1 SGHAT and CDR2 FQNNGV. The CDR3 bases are TGTGCCAGCAGCAGACAGGGGGGGAGCAATGAGCAGTTCTTC. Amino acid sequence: CASSRQGGSNEQFF.

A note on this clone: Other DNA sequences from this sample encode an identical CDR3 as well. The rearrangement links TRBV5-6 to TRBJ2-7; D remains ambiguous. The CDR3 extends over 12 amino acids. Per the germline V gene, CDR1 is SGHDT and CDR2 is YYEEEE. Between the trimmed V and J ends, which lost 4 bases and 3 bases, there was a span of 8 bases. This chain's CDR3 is CASSLGRYEQYF. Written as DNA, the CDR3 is TGTGCCAGCAGCCTGGGCCGCTACGAGCAGTACTTC.

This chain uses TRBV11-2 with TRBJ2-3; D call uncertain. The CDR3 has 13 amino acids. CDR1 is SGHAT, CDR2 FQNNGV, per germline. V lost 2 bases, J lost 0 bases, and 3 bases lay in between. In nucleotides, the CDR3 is TGTGCCAGCAGCTTACCGAGCACAGATACGCAGTATTTT. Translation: CASSLPSTDTQYF.

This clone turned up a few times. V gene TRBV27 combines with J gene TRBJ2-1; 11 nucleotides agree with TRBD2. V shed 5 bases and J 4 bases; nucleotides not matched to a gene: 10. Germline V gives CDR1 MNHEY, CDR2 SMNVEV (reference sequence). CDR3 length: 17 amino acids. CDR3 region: CASSLRPGLAVYNEQFF. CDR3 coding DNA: TGTGCCAGCAGTCTCCGACCGGGACTAGCGGTTTACAATGAGCAGTTCTTC.

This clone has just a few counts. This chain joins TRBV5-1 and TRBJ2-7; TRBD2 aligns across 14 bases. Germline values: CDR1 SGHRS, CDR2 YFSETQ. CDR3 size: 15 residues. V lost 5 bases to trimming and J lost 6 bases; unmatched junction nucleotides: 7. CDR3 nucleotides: TGCGCCAGCAGGGGACTAGCGGGAGTGGAAGGCGAGCAGTACTTC. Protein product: CASRGLAGVEGEQYF.

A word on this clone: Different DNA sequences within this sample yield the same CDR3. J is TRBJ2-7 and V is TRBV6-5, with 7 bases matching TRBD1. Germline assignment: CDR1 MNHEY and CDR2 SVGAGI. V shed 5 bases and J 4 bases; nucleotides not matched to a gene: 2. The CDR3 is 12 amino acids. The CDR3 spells CASSRDRYEQYF. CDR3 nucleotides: TGTGCCAGCAGTAGGGACAGATACGAGCAGTACTTC.

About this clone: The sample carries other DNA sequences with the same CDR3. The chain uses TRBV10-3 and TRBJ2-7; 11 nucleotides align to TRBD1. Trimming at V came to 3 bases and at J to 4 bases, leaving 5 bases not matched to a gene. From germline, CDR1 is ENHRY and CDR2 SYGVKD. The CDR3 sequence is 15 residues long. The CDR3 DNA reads TGTGCCATCAGTGACTCAGGGACAGGGGGGTACGAGCAGTACTTC. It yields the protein CAISDSGTGGYEQYF.

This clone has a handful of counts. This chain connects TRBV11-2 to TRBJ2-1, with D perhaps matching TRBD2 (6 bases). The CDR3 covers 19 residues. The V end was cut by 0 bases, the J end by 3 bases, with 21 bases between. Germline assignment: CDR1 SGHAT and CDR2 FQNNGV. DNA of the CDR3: TGTGCCAGCAGCTTAGAGATAGGCCCGGGAGTAGCCCTCTACAATGAGCAGTTCTTC. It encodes CASSLEIGPGVALYNEQFF.

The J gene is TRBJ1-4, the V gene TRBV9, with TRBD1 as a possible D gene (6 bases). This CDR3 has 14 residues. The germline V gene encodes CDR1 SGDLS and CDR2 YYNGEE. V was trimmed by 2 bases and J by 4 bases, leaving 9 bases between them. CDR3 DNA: TGTGCCAGCAGCGTGGGGGGCGGTAATGAAAAACTGTTTTTT. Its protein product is CASSVGGGNEKLFF.

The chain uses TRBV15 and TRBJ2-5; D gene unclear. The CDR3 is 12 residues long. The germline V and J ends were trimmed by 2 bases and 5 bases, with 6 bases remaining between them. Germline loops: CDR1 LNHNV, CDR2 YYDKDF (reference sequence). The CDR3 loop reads CATSRSRETQYF. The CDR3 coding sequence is TGTGCCACCAGCAGATCCCGGGAGACCCAGTACTTC.

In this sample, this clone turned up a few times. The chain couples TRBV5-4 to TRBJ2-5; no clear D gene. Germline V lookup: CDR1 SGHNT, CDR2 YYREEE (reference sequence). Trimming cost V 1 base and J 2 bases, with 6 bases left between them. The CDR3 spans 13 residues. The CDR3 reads CASSLPSQETQYF. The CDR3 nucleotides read TGTGCCAGCAGCTTGCCATCACAAGAGACCCAGTACTTC.

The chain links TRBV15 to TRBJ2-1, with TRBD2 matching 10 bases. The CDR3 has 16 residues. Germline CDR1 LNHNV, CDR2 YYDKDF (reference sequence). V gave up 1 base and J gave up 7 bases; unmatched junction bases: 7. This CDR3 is CATSRGGAGGGNEQFF. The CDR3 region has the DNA TGTGCCACCAGCAGAGGCGGAGCGGGAGGGGGTAATGAGCAGTTCTTC.

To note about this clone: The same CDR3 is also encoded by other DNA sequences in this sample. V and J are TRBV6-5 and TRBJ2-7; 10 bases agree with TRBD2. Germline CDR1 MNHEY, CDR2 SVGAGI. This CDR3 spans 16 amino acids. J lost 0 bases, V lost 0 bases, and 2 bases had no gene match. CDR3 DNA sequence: TGTGCCAGCAGTTACTCAGCGGGAGGGTCCTCCTACGAGCAGTACTTC. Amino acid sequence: CASSYSAGGSSYEQYF.

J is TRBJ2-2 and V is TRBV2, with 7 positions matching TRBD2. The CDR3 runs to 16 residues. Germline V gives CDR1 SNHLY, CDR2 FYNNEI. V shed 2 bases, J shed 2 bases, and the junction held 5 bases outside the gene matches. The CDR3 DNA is TGTGCCAGCAGTGAAATCGCTAGCGGAAACACCGGGGAGCTGTTTTTT. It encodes CASSEIASGNTGELFF.

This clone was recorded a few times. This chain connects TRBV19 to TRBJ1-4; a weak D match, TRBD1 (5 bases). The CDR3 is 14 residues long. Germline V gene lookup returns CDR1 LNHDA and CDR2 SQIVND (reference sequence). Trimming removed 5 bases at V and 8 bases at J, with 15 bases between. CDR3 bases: TGTGCCAGTAGTCGACAGTCCACGGGGGAAAAACTGTTTTTT. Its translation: CASSRQSTGEKLFF.

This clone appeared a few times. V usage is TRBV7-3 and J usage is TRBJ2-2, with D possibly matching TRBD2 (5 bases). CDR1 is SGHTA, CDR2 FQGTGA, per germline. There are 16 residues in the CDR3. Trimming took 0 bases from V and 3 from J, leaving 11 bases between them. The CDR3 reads CASSLTPPGYTGELFF. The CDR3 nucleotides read TGTGCCAGCAGCTTAACGCCCCCGGGGTACACCGGGGAGCTGTTTTTT.

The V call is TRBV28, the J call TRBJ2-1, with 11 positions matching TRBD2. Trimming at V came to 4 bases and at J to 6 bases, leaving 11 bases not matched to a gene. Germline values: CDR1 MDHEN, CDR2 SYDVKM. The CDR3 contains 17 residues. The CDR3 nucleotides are TGTGCCAGCAGTTCGGCTAGCGGGAGGTCGGGTGCCAATGAGCAGTTCTTC. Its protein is CASSSASGRSGANEQFF.

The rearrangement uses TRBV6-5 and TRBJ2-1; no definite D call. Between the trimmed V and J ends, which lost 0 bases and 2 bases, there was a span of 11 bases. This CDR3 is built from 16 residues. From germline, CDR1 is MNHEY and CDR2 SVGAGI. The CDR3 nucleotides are TGTGCCAGCAGTTACTCGTTTGTAATCCCCTACAATGAGCAGTTCTTC. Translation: CASSYSFVIPYNEQFF.

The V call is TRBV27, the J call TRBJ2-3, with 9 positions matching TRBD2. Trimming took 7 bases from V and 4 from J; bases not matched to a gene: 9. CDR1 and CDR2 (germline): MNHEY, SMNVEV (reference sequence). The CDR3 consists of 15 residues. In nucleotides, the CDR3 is TGTGCCAGCAAAGTCGCTAGCGGGATGGCAGATACGCAGTATTTT. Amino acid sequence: CASKVASGMADTQYF.